This T cell receptor (beta chain) was recovered during a study of PD-L1 blockade in urothelial cancer. The germline gives CDR1 LNHDA, CDR2 SQIVND (reference sequence). Trimming shortened V by 5 bases and J by 0 bases, and 7 bases separated the two germline ends. This CDR3 has 13 amino acids. Time point here: pretreatment peripheral blood. Sequenced by immunoSEQ multiplex PCR; TCRdb stores in-frame clones only, minus some. The sample yields 45,000 or so clones, 82% seen once. The sequencing here drew on PBMCs, taken around atezolizumab (anti-PD-L1) treatment. The TCR was taken from a middle-aged man with urothelial cancer. This chain joins TRBV19 and TRBJ1-1; D is ambiguous. The CDR3 region is CASSSTVNTEAFF. The CDR3 coding sequence is TGTGCCAGTAGTTCCACGGTGAACACTGAAGCTTTCTTT.